The clone carrying this T cell receptor (beta chain) was picked up many times. The germline gives CDR1 LGHNA, CDR2 YSLEER. V was clipped by 0 bases and J by 5 bases, with 10 bases between them. The CDR3 totals 14 residues. MiXCR was run by TCRdb on the RT-PCR reads, yielding one entry per CDR3 protein. The table has fewer than 800,000 distinct CDR3 sequences, 14% seen once. Sequenced material: memory CD4+ T cells from blood. The V call is TRBV4-3, the J call TRBJ2-5; D remains ambiguous. The source of this sequence is a female donor in good health, serving as a healthy control. CDR3 sequence reads: CASSQDQDRETQYF. The CDR3 bases are TGCGCCAGCAGCCAAGACCAGGACCGGGAGACCCAGTACTTC.